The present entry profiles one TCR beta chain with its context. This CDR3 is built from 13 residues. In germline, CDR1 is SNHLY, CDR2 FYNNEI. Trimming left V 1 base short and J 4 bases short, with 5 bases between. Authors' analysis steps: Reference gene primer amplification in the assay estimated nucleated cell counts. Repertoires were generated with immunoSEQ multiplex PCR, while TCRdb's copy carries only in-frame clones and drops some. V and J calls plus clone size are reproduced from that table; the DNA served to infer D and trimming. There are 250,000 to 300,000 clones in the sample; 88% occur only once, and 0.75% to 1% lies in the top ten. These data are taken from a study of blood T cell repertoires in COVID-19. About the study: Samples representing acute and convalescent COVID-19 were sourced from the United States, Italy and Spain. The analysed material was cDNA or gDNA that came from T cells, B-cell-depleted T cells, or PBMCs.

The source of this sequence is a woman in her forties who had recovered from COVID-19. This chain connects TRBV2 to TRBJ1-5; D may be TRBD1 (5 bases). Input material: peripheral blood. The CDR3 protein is CASSEEGNQPQHF. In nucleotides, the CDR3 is TGTGCCAGCAGTGAAGAGGGGAATCAGCCCCAGCATTTT.